These 7 T cell receptor beta chains share one sample of origin, sequenced in a study of blood T cell repertoires in COVID-19. Method: immunoSEQ multiplex PCR; TCRdb's copy keeps in-frame clones and lacks some. The sample contains some 48,000 clones, 88% of which appear only once. Sequenced: peripheral blood. The receptors here all came from a man aged 50 to 59 with active COVID-19.

The rearrangement joins TRBV5-1 to TRBJ2-1; D may be TRBD2 (5 bases). CDR3 length: 15 amino acids. V dropped 1 base and J dropped 0 bases, with 8 bases sitting between them. The germline CDR1 and CDR2 sequences are SGHRS and YFSETQ. In DNA form, the CDR3 reads TGCGCCAGCAGCTTGTTGGGGAGCTCCTACAATGAGCAGTTCTTC. Protein sequence: CASSLLGSSYNEQFF.

V gene TRBV25-1 combines with J gene TRBJ2-5, with 8 bases aligning to TRBD1. Germline V lookup: CDR1 MGHDK, CDR2 SYGVNS. This CDR3 has 15 residues. The V and J ends lost 4 bases and 5 bases, in that order; junction bases with no gene match: 9. CDR3 amino acids: CASSGPGGPSETQYF. The CDR3, as DNA: TGTGCCAGCAGTGGCCCAGGGGGCCCATCGGAGACCCAGTACTTC.

J is TRBJ2-3 and V is TRBV18; TRBD2 aligns across 8 bases. This CDR3 is built from 16 residues. Germline V gene lookup returns CDR1 KGHSH and CDR2 LQKENI. V lost 3 bases and J lost 2; bases outside the gene matches: 7. In DNA form, the CDR3 reads TGTGCCAGCTCACCTAACCAGCGGGGGTCCACAGATACGCAGTATTTT. As protein: CASSPNQRGSTDTQYF.

The J gene is TRBJ2-3, the V gene TRBV6-6; 9 nucleotides line up with TRBD2. The CDR3 has 15 residues. Germline loops: CDR1 MNHNY, CDR2 SVGAGI (reference sequence). V trimming: 6 bases; J trimming: 6 bases; junction bases outside the gene matches: 10. CDR3 bases: TGTGCCAGCAGAGATGGACTAGCGCTGTACGATACGCAGTATTTT. Translation gives CASRDGLALYDTQYF.

V and J are TRBV11-3 and TRBJ1-6, with a tentative D call TRBD1 (6 bases). CDR3 size: 14 residues. The germline CDR1 and CDR2 sequences are SGHNT and YENEEA. Trimming removed 2 bases at V and 9 bases at J, with 11 bases between. Here the CDR3 reads CASSLRGKSSPLHF. The DNA of the CDR3 is TGTGCCAGCAGCTTAAGGGGGAAGTCTTCACCCCTCCACTTT.

The rearrangement uses TRBV5-1 and TRBJ2-3; 9 nucleotides line up with TRBD2. CDR1 is SGHRS and CDR2 is YFSETQ in the germline V gene. The V segment lost 3 bases and the J segment 5 bases; nucleotides outside the gene matches: 10. This CDR3 is built from 16 residues. The CDR3 coding sequence is TGCGCCAGCAGCTCCGGGCGGGAGGGCCAGGGAGATACGCAGTATTTT. Its protein is CASSSGREGQGDTQYF.

This clone has more than one count but fewer than ten. The chain carries TRBV27 and TRBJ1-2; 7 nucleotides align to TRBD1. V dropped 6 bases and J dropped 5; count of bases not matched to a gene: 9. CDR1 is MNHEY, CDR2 SMNVEV, per germline (reference sequence). This CDR3 is built from 14 residues. CDR3 loop: CASRKMGQTYGYTF. Here the CDR3 DNA reads TGTGCCAGCAGAAAAATGGGACAGACGTATGGCTACACCTTC.